The sequence of this T cell receptor beta chain was determined in a study of CD8 T cells in Susac syndrome (dated by TCRdb to the late 2010s). Regarding the study in general: Whether CD8+ T cell activation and differentiation in Susac syndrome was antigen driven was tested using repertoire sequencing. Paper-wide results and their limitations: The TCR sequencing and HLA analysis was acknowledged to have included a relatively small number of individuals.

High-throughput TCR beta sequencing profiled peripheral blood CD8+ and CD4+ T cells from healthy donors, Susac syndrome patients and multiple sclerosis patients. Multiple sclerosis controls were treatment-naive patients with stable or active relapsing-remitting disease fulfilling revised McDonald criteria. CD8+ TEMRA cells were enriched by FACS, while bulk CD8+ and CD4+ T cells were purified by magnetic negative isolation. Blood was collected in EDTA tubes and processed within 24 hours, with PBMCs isolated through density gradient centrifugation. PBMCs intended for TCR sequencing were cryopreserved in liquid nitrogen and were subsequently thawed in a 37 degrees C water bath. The sorted or isolated CD4+, CD8+ and CD8+ TEMRA cells had a purity of 90% or higher. This clonotype was detected a few times. Its antigen remains undetermined. No per-base quality is available; no much larger clone lies one base away.

RNA was extracted using the RNeasy kit, and roughly 0.5 to 1 microgram was reverse transcribed with random hexamers. TCR beta CDR3 regions were amplified with the immunoSEQ multiplex PCR assay covering 54 Vbeta and 13 Jbeta segments. To correct PCR amplification bias, a synthetic template baseline was used for both primer optimization and computational correction. Per the authors' processing: Only productive sequences were kept, with reads annotated to V, D and J genes according to IMGT and analyzed in immunoSEQ Analyzer. To calculate clonality, Shannon entropy was normalized by log2 of the number of productive unique sequences and then subtracted from one. Public and private clones were assessed among the 100 most prevalent clones of each patient and control. Clones were defined as Susac-specific if absent from the healthy and MS cohorts, from around 1,100 published viral clones and from other ImmuneACCESS disease sequences. TCRdb reprocessing: public reads trimmed at Q25 with fastp, clones called with MiXCR, in-frame beta chains kept. All rows with the same CDR3 protein become a single entry with the most common DNA and genes. The V and J calls reflect TCRdb's pipeline rather than the authors' work. Across this sample there are around 71,000 distinct CDR3 sequences, with over 95% seen only once. The top ten clones comprise 0.09% to 0.13% of the sample.

Deletion took 3 bases off V and 9 bases off J, with a span of 12 bases between the germline ends. According to the germline V gene (reference sequence), CDR1 reads LGHDT and CDR2 reads YNNKEL. Spanning cysteine to phenylalanine, the CDR3 consists of 14 amino acids. This entry keeps only the CDR3 DNA: 42 bases, framed from base 1. Sequenced material: CD4+ T cells from PBMCs. This sequence uses TRBV3-1 and TRBJ1-6; the D gene is perhaps TRBD1, from 5 matching bases. The TCR sequence derives from a human donor with multiple sclerosis. The DNA sequence is as follows: TGTGCCAGCAGCCAGGGGCAGGGAGGTTCACCCCTCCACTTT. Protein translation: CASSQGQGGSPLHF.